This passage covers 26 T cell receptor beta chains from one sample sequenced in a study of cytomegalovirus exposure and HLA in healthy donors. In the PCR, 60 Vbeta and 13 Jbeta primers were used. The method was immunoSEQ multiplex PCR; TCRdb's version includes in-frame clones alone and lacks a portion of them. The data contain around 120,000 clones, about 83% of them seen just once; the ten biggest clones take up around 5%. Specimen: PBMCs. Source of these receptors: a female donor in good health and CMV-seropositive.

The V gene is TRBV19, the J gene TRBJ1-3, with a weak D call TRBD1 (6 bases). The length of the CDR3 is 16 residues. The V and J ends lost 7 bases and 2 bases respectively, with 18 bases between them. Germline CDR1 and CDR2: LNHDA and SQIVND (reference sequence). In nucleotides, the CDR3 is TGTGCCAGTACCCCGACGGCCGGGGGGCCTGGAAACACCATATATTTT. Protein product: CASTPTAGGPGNTIYF.

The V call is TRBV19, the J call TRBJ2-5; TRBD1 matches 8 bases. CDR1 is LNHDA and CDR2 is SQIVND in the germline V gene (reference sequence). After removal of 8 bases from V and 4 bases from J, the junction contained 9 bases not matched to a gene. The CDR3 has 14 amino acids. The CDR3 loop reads CASRRTGRLETQYF. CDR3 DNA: TGTGCCAGTCGGAGGACAGGGCGGTTAGAGACCCAGTACTTC.

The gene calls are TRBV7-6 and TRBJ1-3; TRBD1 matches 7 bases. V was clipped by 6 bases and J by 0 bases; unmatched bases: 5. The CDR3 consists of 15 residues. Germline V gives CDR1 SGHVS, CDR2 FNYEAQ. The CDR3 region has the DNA TGTGCCAGCAGTTTGGGACAGAGCTCTGGAAACACCATATATTTT. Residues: CASSLGQSSGNTIYF.

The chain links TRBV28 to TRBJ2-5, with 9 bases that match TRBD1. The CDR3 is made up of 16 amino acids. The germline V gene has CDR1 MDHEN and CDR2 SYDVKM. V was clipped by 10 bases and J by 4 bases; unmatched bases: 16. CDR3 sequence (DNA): TGTGCCATCCGTAATAGACCGGGACAGGGAGGAGAGACCCAGTACTTC. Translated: CAIRNRPGQGGETQYF.

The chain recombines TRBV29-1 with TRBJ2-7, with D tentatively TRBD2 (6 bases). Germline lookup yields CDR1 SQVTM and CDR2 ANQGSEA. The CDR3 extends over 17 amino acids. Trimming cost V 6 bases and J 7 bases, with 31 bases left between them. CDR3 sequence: CSVSGWGGRLLAREQYF. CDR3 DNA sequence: TGCAGCGTGTCGGGATGGGGAGGCAGACTCCTAGCTAGAGAGCAGTACTTC.

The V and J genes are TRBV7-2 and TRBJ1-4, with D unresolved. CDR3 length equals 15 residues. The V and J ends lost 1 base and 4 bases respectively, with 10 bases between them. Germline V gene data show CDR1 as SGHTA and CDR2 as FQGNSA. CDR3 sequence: CASSLGLSFNEKLFF. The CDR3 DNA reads TGTGCCAGCAGCTTAGGACTTTCATTTAATGAAAAACTGTTTTTT.

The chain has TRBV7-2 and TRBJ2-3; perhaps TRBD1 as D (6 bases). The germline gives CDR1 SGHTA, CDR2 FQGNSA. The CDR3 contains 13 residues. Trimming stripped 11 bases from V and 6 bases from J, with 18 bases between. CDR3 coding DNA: TGTGCCTCGACCCGGACAGTTCTTGATACGCAGTATTTT. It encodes CASTRTVLDTQYF.

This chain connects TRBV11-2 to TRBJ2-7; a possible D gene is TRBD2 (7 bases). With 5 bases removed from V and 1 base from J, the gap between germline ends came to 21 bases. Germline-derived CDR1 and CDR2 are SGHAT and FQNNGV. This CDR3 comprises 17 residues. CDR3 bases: TGTGCCAGCAGCCTTCGGCGCGGGGGCCCTGTTTCCTACGAGCAGTACTTC. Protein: CASSLRRGGPVSYEQYF.

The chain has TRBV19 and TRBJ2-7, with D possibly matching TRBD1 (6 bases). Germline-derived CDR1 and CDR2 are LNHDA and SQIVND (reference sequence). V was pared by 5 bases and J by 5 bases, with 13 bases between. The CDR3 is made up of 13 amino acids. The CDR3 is CASSLRGANEQYF. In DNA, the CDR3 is TGTGCCAGTAGTCTCAGGGGTGCAAACGAGCAGTACTTC.

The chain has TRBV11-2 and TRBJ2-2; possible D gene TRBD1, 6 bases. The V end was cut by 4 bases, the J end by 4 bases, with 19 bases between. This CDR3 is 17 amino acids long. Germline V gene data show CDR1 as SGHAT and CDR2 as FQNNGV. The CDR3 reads CASSSLRGRRGTGELFF. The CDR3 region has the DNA TGTGCCAGCAGCTCCTTAAGGGGGAGAAGGGGCACCGGGGAGCTGTTTTTT.

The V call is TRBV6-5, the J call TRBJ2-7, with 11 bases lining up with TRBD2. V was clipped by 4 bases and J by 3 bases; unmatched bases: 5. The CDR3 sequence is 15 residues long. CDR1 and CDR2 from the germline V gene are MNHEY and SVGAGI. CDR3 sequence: CASSWTSGSIYEQYF. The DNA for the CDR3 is TGTGCCAGCAGTTGGACTAGCGGGTCAATCTACGAGCAGTACTTC.

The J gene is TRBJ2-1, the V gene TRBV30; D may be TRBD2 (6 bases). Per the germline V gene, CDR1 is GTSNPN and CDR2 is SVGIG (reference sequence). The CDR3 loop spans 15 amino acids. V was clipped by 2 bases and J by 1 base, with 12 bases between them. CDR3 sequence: CAWSWASVSYNEQFF. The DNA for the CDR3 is TGTGCCTGGAGTTGGGCTAGCGTATCCTACAATGAGCAGTTCTTC.

The CDR3 protein is CASSPRQTAGDTQYF. Written as DNA, the CDR3 is TGTGCCAGCTCACCCCGACAGACTGCAGGAGATACGCAGTATTTT. The chain links TRBV18 to TRBJ2-3; TRBD1 might be the D (5 bases). Trimming took 3 bases from V and 5 from J, leaving 15 bases between them. This CDR3 has 15 amino acids. Looked up from germline, CDR1 is KGHSH and CDR2 is LQKENI.

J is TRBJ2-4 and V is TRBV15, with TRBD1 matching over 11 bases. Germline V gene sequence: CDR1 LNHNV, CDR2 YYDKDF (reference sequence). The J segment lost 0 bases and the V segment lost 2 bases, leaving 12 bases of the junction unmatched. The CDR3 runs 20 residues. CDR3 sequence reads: CATSRLRTGGKIQAKNIQYF. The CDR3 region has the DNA TGTGCCACCAGCAGACTCCGGACAGGGGGCAAAATACAAGCCAAAAACATTCAGTACTTC.

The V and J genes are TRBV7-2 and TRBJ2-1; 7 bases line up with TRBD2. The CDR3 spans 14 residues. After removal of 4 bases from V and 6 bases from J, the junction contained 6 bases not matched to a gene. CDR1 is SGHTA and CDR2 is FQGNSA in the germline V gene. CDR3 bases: TGTGCCAGCAGCTCCTGGGACTATGGCAATGAGCAGTTCTTC. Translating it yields CASSSWDYGNEQFF.

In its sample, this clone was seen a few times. The CDR3 DNA reads as TGTGCCAGTGCAAGCAGGGGGATTGGAACAGATACGCAGTATTTT. Translation gives CASASRGIGTDTQYF. The chain carries TRBV19 and TRBJ2-3, with 7 bases identical to TRBD1. Germline V gene sequence: CDR1 LNHDA, CDR2 SQIVND (reference sequence). V lost 8 bases and J lost 3; bases outside the gene matches: 11. The CDR3 loop spans 15 amino acids.

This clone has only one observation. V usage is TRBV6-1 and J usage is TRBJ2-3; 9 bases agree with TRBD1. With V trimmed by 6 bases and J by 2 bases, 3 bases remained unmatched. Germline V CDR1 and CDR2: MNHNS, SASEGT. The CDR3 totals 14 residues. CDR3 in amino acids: CASRRTGATDTQYF. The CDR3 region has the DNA TGTGCCAGCAGAAGGACAGGGGCCACAGATACGCAGTATTTT.

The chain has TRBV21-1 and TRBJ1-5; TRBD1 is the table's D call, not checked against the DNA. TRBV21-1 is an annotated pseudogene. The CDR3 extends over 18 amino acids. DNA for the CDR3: TGTGCCAGCAGCAGCTCGTCTTGGGACAGCCTTAGCAATCAGCCCCAGCATTTT. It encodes CASSSSSWDSLSNQPQHF.

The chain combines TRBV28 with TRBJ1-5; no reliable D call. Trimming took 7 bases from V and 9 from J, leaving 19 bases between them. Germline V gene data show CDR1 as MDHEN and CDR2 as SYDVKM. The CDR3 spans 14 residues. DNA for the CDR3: TGTGCCAGCAATGAGGTATTCTTGAGACGGCCCCAGCATTTT. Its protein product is CASNEVFLRRPQHF. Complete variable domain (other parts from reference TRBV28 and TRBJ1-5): DVKVTQSSRYLVKRTGEKVFLECVQDMDHENMFWYRQDPGLGLRLIYFSYDVKMKEKGDIPEGYSVSREKKERFSLILESASTNQTSMYLCASNEVFLRRPQHFGDGTRLSIL.

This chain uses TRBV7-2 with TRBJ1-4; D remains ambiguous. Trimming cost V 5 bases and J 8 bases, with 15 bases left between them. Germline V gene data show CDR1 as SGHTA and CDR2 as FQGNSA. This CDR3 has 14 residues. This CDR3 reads CASSRSPTEEKLFF. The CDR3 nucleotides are TGTGCCAGCAGCCGTTCTCCAACGGAGGAAAAACTGTTTTTT.

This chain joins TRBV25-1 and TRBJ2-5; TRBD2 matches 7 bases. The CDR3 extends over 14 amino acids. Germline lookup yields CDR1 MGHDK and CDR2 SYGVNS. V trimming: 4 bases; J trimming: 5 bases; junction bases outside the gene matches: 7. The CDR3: CASSAELARETQYF. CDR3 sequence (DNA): TGTGCCAGCAGTGCAGAACTAGCGCGGGAGACCCAGTACTTC.

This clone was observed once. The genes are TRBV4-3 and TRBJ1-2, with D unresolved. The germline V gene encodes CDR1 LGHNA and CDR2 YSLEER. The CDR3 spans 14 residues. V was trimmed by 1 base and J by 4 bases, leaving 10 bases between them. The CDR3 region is CASSQAEAVYGYTF. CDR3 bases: TGCGCCAGCAGCCAAGCCGAGGCTGTCTATGGCTACACCTTC.

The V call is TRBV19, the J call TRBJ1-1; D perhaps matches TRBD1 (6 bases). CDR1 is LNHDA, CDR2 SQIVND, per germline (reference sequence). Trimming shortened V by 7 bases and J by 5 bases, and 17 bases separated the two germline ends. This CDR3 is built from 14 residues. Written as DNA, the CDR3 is TGTGCCAGTACCGCACAGGGTTCGTTAACTGAAGCTTTCTTT. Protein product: CASTAQGSLTEAFF.

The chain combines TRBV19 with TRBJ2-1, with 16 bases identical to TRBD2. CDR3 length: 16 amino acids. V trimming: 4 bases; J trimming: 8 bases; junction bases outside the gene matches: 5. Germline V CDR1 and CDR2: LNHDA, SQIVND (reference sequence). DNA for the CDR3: TGTGCCAGTAGTAAAGGGACTAGCGGGAGGGCCCATGAGCAGTTCTTC. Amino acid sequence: CASSKGTSGRAHEQFF.

The CDR3 region has the DNA TGTGCCAGCAGTTACTCAATGGATAACAGGCAGCCCCAGCATTTT. It yields the protein CASSYSMDNRQPQHF. The rearrangement links TRBV6-5 to TRBJ1-5, with D possibly TRBD1 on 5 matching bases. In germline, CDR1 is MNHEY, CDR2 SVGAGI. Trimming removed 0 bases at V and 7 bases at J, with 13 bases between. The CDR3 covers 15 residues.

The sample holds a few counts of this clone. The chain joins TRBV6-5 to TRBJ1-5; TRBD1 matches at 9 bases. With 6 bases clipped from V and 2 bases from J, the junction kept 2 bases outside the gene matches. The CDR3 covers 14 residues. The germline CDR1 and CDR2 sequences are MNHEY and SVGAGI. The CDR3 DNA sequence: TGTGCCAGCAGACAGGGGGCTGGCAATCAGCCCCAGCATTTT. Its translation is CASRQGAGNQPQHF.